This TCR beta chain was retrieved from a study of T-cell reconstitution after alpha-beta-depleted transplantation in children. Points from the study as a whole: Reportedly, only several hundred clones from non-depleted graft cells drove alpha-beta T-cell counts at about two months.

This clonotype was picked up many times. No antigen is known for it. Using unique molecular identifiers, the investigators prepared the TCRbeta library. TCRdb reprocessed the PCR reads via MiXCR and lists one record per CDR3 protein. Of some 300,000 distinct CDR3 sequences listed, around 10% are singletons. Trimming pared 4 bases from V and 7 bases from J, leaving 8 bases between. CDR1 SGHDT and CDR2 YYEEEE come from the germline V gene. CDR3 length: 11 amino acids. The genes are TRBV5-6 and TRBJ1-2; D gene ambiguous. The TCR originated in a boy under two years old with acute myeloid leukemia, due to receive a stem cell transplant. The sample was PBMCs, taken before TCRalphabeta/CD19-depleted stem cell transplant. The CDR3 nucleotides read TGTGCCAGCAGCCACGGGTTTGGCTACACCTTC. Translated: CASSHGFGYTF.